The clone carrying this T cell receptor beta chain showed up just a few times. Its antigen is unknown. This record belongs to a study of T cells in Graves' hyperthyroidism and ophthalmopathy. Study results and caveats: In the analysis, a 13 V-J model separated ophthalmopathy from stable hyperthyroidism. Most clonotypes that expanded in the thyroid above 0.001 also showed up in blood.

RNA transcripts gave rise to amplified TCR beta CDR3 regions. Primed by the HTBI set, a first-round RT-PCR was run on the TCR CDR3. Using its own MiXCR run on the multiplex PCR reads, TCRdb lists one record per CDR3 protein. This table holds about 640,000 distinct CDR3 sequences, around 20% found once. In the ophthalmopathy cohort, Clinical Activity Score was at least 3, NOSPECS grade at least 4, and duration under 3 months. The germline gives CDR1 SNHLY, CDR2 FYNNEI. The CDR3 runs 14 residues. V lost 7 bases and J 0 bases, leaving 10 bases between the germline ends. This chain connects TRBV2 to TRBJ2-1; no firm D call. Sequencing was carried out using blood. This sequence originates from a man aged 25-45 years with Graves' ophthalmopathy. The CDR3 is CASTPPNSYNEQFF. CDR3 DNA sequence: TGTGCCAGCACCCCCCCTAACTCCTACAATGAGCAGTTCTTC. Supplemented by reference TRBV2 and TRBJ2-1, the full variable domain reads EPEVTQTPSHQVTQMGQEVILRCVPISNHLYFYWYRQILGQKVEFLVSFYNNEISEKSEIFDDQFSVERPDGSNFTLKIRSTKLEDSAMYFCASTPPNSYNEQFFGPGTRLTVL.